This TCR beta chain was identified in a study of blood T cells in healthy people across ages. A J-beta primer mix and a sample-barcoded 5' primer were used in a second PCR of about 7 to 12 cycles. Every molecule of cDNA carried a tag from a template-switch adaptor with 12 random nucleotides. One entry per CDR3 protein results from TCRdb running MiXCR on the 5' RACE reads. The data show about 2 million distinct CDR3 sequences, with roughly 52% seen just once and 2% to 2.5% held by the top ten. V shed 4 bases, J shed 7 bases, and the junction held 13 bases outside the gene matches. Germline CDR1 is SEHNR and CDR2 is FQNEAQ (reference sequence). This CDR3 region has 15 residues.

Sample: blood. The chain links TRBV7-9 to TRBJ2-7; TRBD2 aligns across 7 bases. The sequence was obtained from a woman between 35 and 50 years old in good health. CDR3 DNA: TGTGCCAGCAGCTCACACCCCGCTAGCGGCAATGAGCAGTACTTC. Protein product: CASSSHPASGNEQYF.